This TCR beta chain emerged from a study of spatial heterogeneity in lung cancer. Study details: Alpha-chain detections were consistently fewer than beta-chain detections among the sequences. Every unique TCR and UMI combination, on average, appeared more than ten times in raw reads.

J gave up 6 bases and V 4 bases, and 8 bases lay outside the gene matches. CDR1 is LGHNA, CDR2 YSLEER, per germline. The CDR3 totals 17 residues. Time point of the sample: sample taken at primary tumor resection. Whole RNA came from tumor, nontumor lung or frozen PBMC and was sequenced without being sorted. The donors, approximately 66 patients with untreated early-stage non-small cell lung cancer, provided the samples. TCRdb itself ran the 5' RACE reads through MiXCR, one entry per CDR3 protein. The data hold 90,000 or so distinct CDR3 sequences, with under 9% observed a single time. The clonotype originates from a male donor with early-stage non-small cell lung cancer. The sample in question was PBMCs, obtained at surgery. This rearrangement joins TRBV4-3 to TRBJ2-2; 13 nucleotides align to TRBD2. The DNA for the CDR3 is TGCGCCAGCAGCCGAGGCTCACTAGCGGGGGGGCCCGGGGAGCTGTTTTTT. Translating gives CASSRGSLAGGPGELFF.